Listed here are 28 T cell receptor beta chains from one sample, sequenced in a study of PD-L1 blockade in urothelial cancer (dated by TCRdb to 2017 to 2019). Receptor libraries were prepared by the immunoSEQ multiplex PCR assay. TCRdb re-hosts the immuneACCESS table, in-frame sequences only. Its copies lack some clones; in the studies checked, an unresolved V gene accounts for under half of them, and the cause for the rest is not known. This sample comprises around 45,000 clones, about four fifths of them detected only once. About 15% of the sample belongs to the ten largest clones. The sample's time point label, decoded: peripheral blood 6 weeks after treatment start. Sequencing was performed on PBMCs, taken around atezolizumab (anti-PD-L1) treatment. The receptors derive from a man aged 55 to 70 with urothelial cancer.

This clone was picked up one time. The chain carries TRBV6-5 and TRBJ2-1; D call uncertain. This CDR3 is built from 14 residues. V lost 4 bases, J lost 5 bases, and 12 bases lay in between. The germline V gene has CDR1 MNHEY and CDR2 SVGAGI. The DNA of the CDR3 is TGTGCCAGCAGTTTTCGCTCCCTAGACAATGAGCAGTTCTTC. Encoded protein: CASSFRSLDNEQFF.

The chain recombines TRBV2 with TRBJ2-5; the D gene is possibly TRBD1 (5 bases). The CDR3 extends over 20 amino acids. CDR1 is SNHLY and CDR2 is FYNNEI in the germline V gene. V was pared by 6 bases and J by 1 base, with 30 bases between. Here the CDR3 DNA reads TGTGCCAGCAGCGGTACCGCCCGAATCCAGGGCTCCGCTAGCCAAGAGACCCAGTACTTC. This sequence encodes CASSGTARIQGSASQETQYF. The full variable domain, with the rest looked up from reference TRBV2 and TRBJ2-5, is EPEVTQTPSHQVTQMGQEVILRCVPISNHLYFYWYRQILGQKVEFLVSFYNNEISEKSEIFDDQFSVERPDGSNFTLKIRSTKLEDSAMYFCASSGTARIQGSASQETQYFGPGTRLLVL.

The V and J genes are TRBV19 and TRBJ2-1, with TRBD1 identical over 8 bases. J gave up 8 bases and V 2 bases, and 5 bases lay outside the gene matches. The germline V gene has CDR1 LNHDA and CDR2 SQIVND (reference sequence). The CDR3 contains 14 residues. The CDR3 nucleotides are TGTGCCAGTAGTATACAACAGGGGGTTGATGAGCAGTTCTTC. Translation gives CASSIQQGVDEQFF.

The CDR3 coding sequence is TGTGCCAGCAGTTTATCAACAGGGTTAGGGACCTCTCGCAATGAGCAGTTCTTC. Translating gives CASSLSTGLGTSRNEQFF. This chain connects TRBV28 to TRBJ2-1; TRBD1 is a possible D gene (6 bases). CDR1 is MDHEN and CDR2 is SYDVKM in the germline V gene. V lost 1 base and J 6 bases, leaving 22 bases between the germline ends. CDR3 size: 18 residues.

With respect to this clone: This same CDR3 is encoded by further DNA sequences in the sample. This chain joins TRBV29-1 and TRBJ1-4, with TRBD1 matching over 8 bases. CDR1 SQVTM and CDR2 ANQGSEA come from the germline V gene. V lost 6 bases, J lost 6 bases, and 6 bases stayed unmatched. This CDR3 is built from 13 residues. CDR3 sequence: CSVVQGADEKLFF. The DNA of the CDR3 is TGCAGCGTCGTTCAGGGGGCCGATGAAAAACTGTTTTTT.

The genes are TRBV7-9 and TRBJ2-7; D call uncertain. The V gene's germline CDR1 is SEHNR and CDR2 FQNEAQ (reference sequence). The CDR3 contains 14 residues. V was clipped by 1 base and J by 3 bases, with 10 bases between them. CDR3 nucleotide sequence: TGTGCCAGCAGCTTAGGGCAGAAGAACTACGAGCAGTACTTC. Residues: CASSLGQKNYEQYF.

The V call is TRBV28, the J call TRBJ2-2; 13 positions match TRBD2. From germline, CDR1 is MDHEN and CDR2 SYDVKM. The V gene end was trimmed by 6 bases and the J gene end by 4 bases; junction bases not matched to a gene: 5. The CDR3 has 16 amino acids. This CDR3 reads CASREGLAGSTGELFF. CDR3 sequence (DNA): TGTGCCAGCAGAGAGGGACTAGCGGGATCCACCGGGGAGCTGTTTTTT.

The V gene is TRBV14, the J gene TRBJ1-1; D is ambiguous. The length of the CDR3 is 14 residues. V lost 0 bases and J lost 0, with 5 bases in between. Germline V lookup: CDR1 SGHDN, CDR2 FVKESK. Here the CDR3 DNA reads TGTGCCAGCAGCCAAGACGCGGTGAACACTGAAGCTTTCTTT. This codes for CASSQDAVNTEAFF.

The genes are TRBV27 and TRBJ1-1, with D uncertain. V was cut by 2 bases and J by 5 bases, with 9 bases left in between. There are 13 residues in the CDR3. The germline V gene has CDR1 MNHEY and CDR2 SMNVEV (reference sequence). The chain's CDR3 is CASSLRVLTEAFF. The CDR3, as DNA: TGTGCCAGCAGTTTACGGGTTTTGACTGAAGCTTTCTTT.

The chain joins TRBV25-1 to TRBJ1-5, with D hard to call. V was shortened by 5 bases and J by 7 bases, with 15 bases between the two germline ends. The CDR3 has 14 amino acids. CDR1 MGHDK and CDR2 SYGVNS come from the germline V gene. The DNA of the CDR3 is TGTGCCAGCAGTTCGGCCCCCGGGGTGCAGCCCCAGCATTTT. Its protein is CASSSAPGVQPQHF.

This clone was seen only once. The chain uses TRBV9 and TRBJ2-3; D may be TRBD1 (6 bases). Germline CDR1 and CDR2: SGDLS and YYNGEE. Trimming stripped 7 bases from V and 0 bases from J, with 9 bases between. The CDR3 consists of 13 residues. CDR3 DNA sequence: TGTGCCAGCGGGGGCGGGAGCACAGATACGCAGTATTTT. Its protein is CASGGGSTDTQYF.

The genes are TRBV5-1 and TRBJ2-2, with D unclear. Trimming took 4 bases from V and 7 from J, leaving 8 bases between them. Germline V lookup: CDR1 SGHRS, CDR2 YFSETQ. The CDR3 runs 12 residues. For the CDR3, the DNA is TGCGCCAGCAGCCTGGCAGACGGGGAGCTGTTTTTT. This sequence encodes CASSLADGELFF.

The chain recombines TRBV7-2 with TRBJ1-1, with unresolved D. Germline CDR1 is SGHTA and CDR2 is FQGNSA. This CDR3 is 16 amino acids long. Trimming shortened V by 5 bases and J by 1 base, and 17 bases separated the two germline ends. CDR3 region: CASSPSNSLKNTEAFF. CDR3 nucleotide sequence: TGTGCCAGCAGCCCAAGCAACAGCCTAAAGAACACTGAAGCTTTCTTT.

Details on this clone: Other nucleotide sequences from this sample produce the same CDR3. V and J are TRBV28 and TRBJ1-1, with 11 nucleotides matching TRBD1. CDR3 size: 14 residues. The germline V gene encodes CDR1 MDHEN and CDR2 SYDVKM. J gave up 5 bases and V 6 bases, and 5 bases lay outside the gene matches. CDR3 protein: CASRTGTGGTEAFF. DNA for the CDR3: TGTGCCAGCAGGACCGGGACAGGGGGAACTGAAGCTTTCTTT.

The chain is built from TRBV5-5 and TRBJ2-2, with D possibly being TRBD1 (7 bases). Between the trimmed V and J ends, which lost 4 bases and 3 bases, there was a span of 13 bases. The germline gives CDR1 SGHKS, CDR2 YYEKEE (reference sequence). The CDR3 runs 15 residues. In nucleotides, the CDR3 is TGTGCCAGCAGCCGACAGGGAGGTTACACCGGGGAGCTGTTTTTT. Translated: CASSRQGGYTGELFF. Complete variable domain (other parts from reference TRBV5-5 and TRBJ2-2): DAGVTQSPTHLIKTRGQQVTLRCSPISGHKSVSWYQQVLGQGPQFIFQYYEKEERGRGNFPDRFSARQFPNYSSELNVNALLLGDSALYLCASSRQGGYTGELFFGEGSRLTVL.

The table lists this clone with a few counts. The chain recombines TRBV19 with TRBJ2-3; TRBD1 matches at 11 bases. This CDR3 contains 17 residues. CDR1 is LNHDA, CDR2 SQIVND, per germline (reference sequence). The V gene end was trimmed by 4 bases and the J gene end by 4 bases; junction bases not matched to a gene: 10. The CDR3 sequence: CASSNGQGAVSSDTQYF. The DNA for the CDR3 is TGTGCCAGTAGTAACGGACAGGGGGCAGTATCCTCAGATACGCAGTATTTT.

Comments on this clone: No conserved phenylalanine or tryptophan is present at the end of the CDR3, so a read error is the likely explanation. The DNA is left out, because the CDR3 cannot be placed on it with certainty; the CDR3 is given as TCRdb lists it. This sequence joins TRBV11-2 and TRBJ2-7; the listed D gene, TRBD1, was not tested against the DNA. The CDR3 totals 11 residues, both ends included. From germline, CDR1 is SGHAT and CDR2 FQNNGV. CDR3 in amino acids: CASSLDAGLDL.

This clone was seen more than once but under ten times. The chain links TRBV28 to TRBJ2-3; weak D call: TRBD2 (5 bases). Germline lookup yields CDR1 MDHEN and CDR2 SYDVKM. Trimming stripped 6 bases from V and 1 base from J, with 11 bases between. The CDR3 extends over 14 amino acids. CDR3 protein: CASRKNGGTDTQYF. The CDR3 DNA reads as TGTGCCAGCAGAAAGAACGGGGGCACAGATACGCAGTATTTT.

This clone was detected only once. The rearrangement uses TRBV15 and TRBJ2-7, with D perhaps matching TRBD1 (7 bases). The V gene lost 4 bases and the J gene lost 3 bases, with 16 bases spanning the gap. CDR3 length: 15 amino acids. Germline CDR1 and CDR2: LNHNV and YYDKDF (reference sequence). The CDR3 spells CATSNSGGGYYEQYF. CDR3 bases: TGTGCCACCAGCAATTCAGGGGGAGGCTACTACGAGCAGTACTTC. Together with reference TRBV15 and TRBJ2-7, the CDR3 gives the full variable domain: DAMVIQNPRYQVTQFGKPVTLSCSQTLNHNVMYWYQQKSSQAPKLLFHYYDKDFNNEADTPDNFQSRRPNTSFCFLDIRSPGLGDTAMYLCATSNSGGGYYEQYFGPGTRLTVT.

The chain employs TRBV28 and TRBJ2-7; 7 positions match TRBD2. In germline, CDR1 is MDHEN, CDR2 SYDVKM. The CDR3 extends over 15 amino acids. Trimming cost V 5 bases and J 4 bases; bases outside gene matches: 11. CDR3 coding DNA: TGTGCCAGCAGTCTAGGCGGGAGCGAGGGGTACGAGCAGTACTTC. Its protein product is CASSLGGSEGYEQYF.

The V gene is TRBV5-6, the J gene TRBJ2-1; D perhaps matches TRBD1 (6 bases). V was pared by 4 bases and J by 4 bases, with 15 bases between. From germline, CDR1 is SGHDT and CDR2 YYEEEE. The CDR3 consists of 15 residues. The CDR3 DNA follows: TGTGCCAGCAGCACGGACAGATTCGATTACAATGAGCAGTTCTTC. Protein sequence: CASSTDRFDYNEQFF.

The chain recombines TRBV2 with TRBJ2-2, with TRBD2 matching over 13 bases. J gave up 0 bases and V 4 bases, and 11 bases lay outside the gene matches. The CDR3 has 20 residues. The germline gives CDR1 SNHLY, CDR2 FYNNEI. The CDR3 DNA is TGTGCCAGCAGTGCGACCACGGGACTAGCGGGGAATGCGAACACCGGGGAGCTGTTTTTT. Protein product: CASSATTGLAGNANTGELFF. Full variable domain (rest looked up from reference TRBV2 and TRBJ2-2): EPEVTQTPSHQVTQMGQEVILRCVPISNHLYFYWYRQILGQKVEFLVSFYNNEISEKSEIFDDQFSVERPDGSNFTLKIRSTKLEDSAMYFCASSATTGLAGNANTGELFFGEGSRLTVL.

The chain joins TRBV28 to TRBJ2-6; D is uncertain. Trimming took 5 bases from V and 1 from J, leaving 6 bases between them. The germline V gene has CDR1 MDHEN and CDR2 SYDVKM. CDR3 size: 14 residues. CDR3 sequence: CASSPPSGANVLTF. CDR3 in DNA: TGTGCCAGCAGTCCCCCGTCTGGGGCCAACGTCCTGACTTTC.

The chain employs TRBV9 and TRBJ1-4; TRBD1 matches at 9 bases. Per the germline V gene, CDR1 is SGDLS and CDR2 is YYNGEE. The CDR3 runs 14 residues. J gave up 10 bases and V 4 bases, and 8 bases lay outside the gene matches. In DNA form, the CDR3 reads TGTGCCAGCAGCCCGGGGACAGGGTTGGGAAAACTGTTTTTT. This gives the protein CASSPGTGLGKLFF.

V and J are TRBV6-1 and TRBJ2-7, with 9 bases that match TRBD1. The V gene's germline CDR1 is MNHNS and CDR2 SASEGT. With 9 bases clipped from V and 2 bases from J, the junction kept 8 bases outside the gene matches. The CDR3 extends over 14 amino acids. The CDR3 region has the DNA TGTGCCAGTTCTGGGACAGGGACGACCTACGAGCAGTACTTC. Amino acid sequence: CASSGTGTTYEQYF.

This chain joins TRBV21-1 and TRBJ2-3; no check of the table's D call, TRBD2, against the DNA was made. TRBV21-1 is designated a pseudogene. This CDR3 is built from 18 residues. DNA of the CDR3: TGTGCCAGCAGCCGGGGGTGGCCGTCAGGCGCCTGCACAGATACGCAGTATTTT. Amino acid sequence: CASSRGWPSGACTDTQYF.

The chain joins TRBV10-3 to TRBJ2-3, with D perhaps matching TRBD2 (7 bases). CDR1 ENHRY and CDR2 SYGVKD come from the germline V gene. The CDR3 sequence is 15 residues long. The V end was cut by 8 bases, the J end by 2 bases, with 17 bases between. This chain's CDR3 is CAILGSGDTTDTQYF. The CDR3 coding sequence is TGTGCCATCCTTGGGAGCGGGGACACCACAGATACGCAGTATTTT.

The rearrangement links TRBV14 to TRBJ1-1; maybe TRBD1 (5 bases). This CDR3 region has 13 residues. The V gene's germline CDR1 is SGHDN and CDR2 FVKESK. Trimming cost V 4 bases and J 1 base, with 7 bases left between them. The CDR3 loop is CASSLQANTEAFF. CDR3 in DNA: TGTGCCAGCAGCCTACAGGCGAACACTGAAGCTTTCTTT.